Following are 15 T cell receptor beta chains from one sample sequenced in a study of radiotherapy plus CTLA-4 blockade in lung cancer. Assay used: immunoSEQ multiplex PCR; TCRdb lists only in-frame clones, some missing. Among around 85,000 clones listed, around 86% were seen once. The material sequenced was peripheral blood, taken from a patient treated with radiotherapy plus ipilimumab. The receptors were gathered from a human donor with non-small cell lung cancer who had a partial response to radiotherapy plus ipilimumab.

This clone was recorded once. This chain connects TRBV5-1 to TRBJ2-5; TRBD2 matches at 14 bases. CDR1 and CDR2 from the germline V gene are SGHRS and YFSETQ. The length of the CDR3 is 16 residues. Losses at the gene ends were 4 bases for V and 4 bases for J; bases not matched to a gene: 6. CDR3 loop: CASSPLTSGRGETQYF. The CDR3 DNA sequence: TGCGCCAGCAGCCCGCTGACTAGCGGGAGGGGAGAGACCCAGTACTTC.

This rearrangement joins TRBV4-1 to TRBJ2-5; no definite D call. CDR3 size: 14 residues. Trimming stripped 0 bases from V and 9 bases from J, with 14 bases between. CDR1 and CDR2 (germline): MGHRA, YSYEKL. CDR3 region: CASSQETYLPAQYF. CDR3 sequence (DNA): TGCGCCAGCAGCCAAGAAACTTACCTGCCGGCCCAGTACTTC.

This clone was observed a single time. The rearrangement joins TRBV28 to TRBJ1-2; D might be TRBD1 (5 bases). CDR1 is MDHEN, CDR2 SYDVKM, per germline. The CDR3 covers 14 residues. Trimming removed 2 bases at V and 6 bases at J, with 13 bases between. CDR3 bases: TGTGCCAGCAGTTTAGTTGGCAGACAGAATGGCTACACCTTC. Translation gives CASSLVGRQNGYTF.

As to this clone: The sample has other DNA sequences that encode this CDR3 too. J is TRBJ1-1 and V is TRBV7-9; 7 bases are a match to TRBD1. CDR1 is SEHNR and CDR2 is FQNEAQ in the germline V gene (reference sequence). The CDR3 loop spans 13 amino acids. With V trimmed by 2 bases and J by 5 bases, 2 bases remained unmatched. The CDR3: CASSLSGGTEAFF. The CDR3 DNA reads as TGTGCCAGCAGCTTATCAGGGGGGACTGAAGCTTTCTTT.

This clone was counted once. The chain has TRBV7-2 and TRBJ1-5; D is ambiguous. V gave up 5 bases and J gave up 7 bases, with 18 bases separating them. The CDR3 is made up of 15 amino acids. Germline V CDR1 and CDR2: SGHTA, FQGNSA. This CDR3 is CASSPPPGMGQPQHF. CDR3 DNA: TGTGCCAGCAGCCCACCCCCGGGGATGGGGCAGCCCCAGCATTTT.

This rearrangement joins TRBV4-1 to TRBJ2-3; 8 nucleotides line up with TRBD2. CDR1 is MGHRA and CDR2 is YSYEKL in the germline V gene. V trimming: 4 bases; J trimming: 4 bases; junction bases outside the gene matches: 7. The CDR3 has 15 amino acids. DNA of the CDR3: TGCGCCAGCAGCCCATCAGCGGGAGTCCCAGATACGCAGTATTTT. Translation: CASSPSAGVPDTQYF.

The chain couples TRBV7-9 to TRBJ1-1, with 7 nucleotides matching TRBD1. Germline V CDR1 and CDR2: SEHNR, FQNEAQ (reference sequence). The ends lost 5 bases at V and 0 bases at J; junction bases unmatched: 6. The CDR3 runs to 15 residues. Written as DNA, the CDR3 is TGTGCCAGCAGCCGGCCGGGACAGCTGAACACTGAAGCTTTCTTT. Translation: CASSRPGQLNTEAFF.

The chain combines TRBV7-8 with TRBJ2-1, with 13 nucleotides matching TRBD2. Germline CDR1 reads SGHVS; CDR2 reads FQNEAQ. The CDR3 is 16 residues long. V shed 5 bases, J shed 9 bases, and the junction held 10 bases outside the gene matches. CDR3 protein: CASSPAGTSGIGEQFF. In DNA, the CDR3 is TGTGCCAGCAGCCCCGCCGGGACTAGCGGGATTGGTGAGCAGTTCTTC.

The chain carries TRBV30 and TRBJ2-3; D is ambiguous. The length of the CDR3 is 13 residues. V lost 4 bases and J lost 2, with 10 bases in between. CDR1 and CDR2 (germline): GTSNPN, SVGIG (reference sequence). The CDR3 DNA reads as TGTGCCTGGAACCCAGATTACACAGATACGCAGTATTTT. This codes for CAWNPDYTDTQYF.

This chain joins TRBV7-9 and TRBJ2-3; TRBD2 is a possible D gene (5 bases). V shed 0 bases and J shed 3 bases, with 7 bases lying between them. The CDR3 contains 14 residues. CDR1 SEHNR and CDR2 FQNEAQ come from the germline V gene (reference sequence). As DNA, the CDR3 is TGTGCCAGCAGCTTAGCGGGAGCGACAGATACGCAGTATTTT. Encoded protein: CASSLAGATDTQYF.

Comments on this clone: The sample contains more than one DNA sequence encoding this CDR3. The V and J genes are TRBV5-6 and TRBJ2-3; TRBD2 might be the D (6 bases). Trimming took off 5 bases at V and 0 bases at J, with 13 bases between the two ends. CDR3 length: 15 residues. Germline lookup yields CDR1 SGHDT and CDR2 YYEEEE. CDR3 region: CASSLSGDSTDTQYF. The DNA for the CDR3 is TGTGCCAGCAGTTTGTCGGGAGACAGCACAGATACGCAGTATTTT.

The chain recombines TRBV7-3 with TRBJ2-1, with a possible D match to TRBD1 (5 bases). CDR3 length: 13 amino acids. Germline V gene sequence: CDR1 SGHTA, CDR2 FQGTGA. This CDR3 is CASGRNSYNEQFF. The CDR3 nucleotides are TGTGCTTCAGGGCGGAACTCCTACAATGAGCAGTTCTTC.

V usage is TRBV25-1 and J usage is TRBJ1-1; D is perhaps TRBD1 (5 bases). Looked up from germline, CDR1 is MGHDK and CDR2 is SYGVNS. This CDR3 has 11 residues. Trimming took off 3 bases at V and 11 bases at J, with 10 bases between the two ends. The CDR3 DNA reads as TGTGCCAGCAGTGAGGACGGGGGGGCTTTCTTT. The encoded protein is CASSEDGGAFF.

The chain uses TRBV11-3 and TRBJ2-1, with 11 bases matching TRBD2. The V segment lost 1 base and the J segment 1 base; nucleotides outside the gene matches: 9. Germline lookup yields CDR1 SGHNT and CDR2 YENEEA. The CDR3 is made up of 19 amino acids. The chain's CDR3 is CASSLGLAGGPGSYNEQFF. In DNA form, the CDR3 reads TGTGCCAGCAGCTTAGGGTTAGCGGGAGGGCCCGGTTCCTACAATGAGCAGTTCTTC.

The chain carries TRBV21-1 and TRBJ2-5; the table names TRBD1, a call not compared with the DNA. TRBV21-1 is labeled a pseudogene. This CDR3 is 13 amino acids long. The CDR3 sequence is CASQGGFEETQYF. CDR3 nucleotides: TGTGCCAGCCAGGGGGGATTTGAAGAGACCCAGTACTTC.